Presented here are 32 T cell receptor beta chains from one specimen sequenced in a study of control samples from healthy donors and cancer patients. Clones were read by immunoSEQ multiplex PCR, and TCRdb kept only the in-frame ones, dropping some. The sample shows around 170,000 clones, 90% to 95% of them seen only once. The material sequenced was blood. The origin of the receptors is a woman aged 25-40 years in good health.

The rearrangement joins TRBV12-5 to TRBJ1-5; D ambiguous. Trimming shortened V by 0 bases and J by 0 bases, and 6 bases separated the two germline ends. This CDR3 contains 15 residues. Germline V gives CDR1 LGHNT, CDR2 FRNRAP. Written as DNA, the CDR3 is TGTGCTAGTGGTTTGGTAACTGATAGCAATCAGCCCCAGCATTTT. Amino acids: CASGLVTDSNQPQHF.

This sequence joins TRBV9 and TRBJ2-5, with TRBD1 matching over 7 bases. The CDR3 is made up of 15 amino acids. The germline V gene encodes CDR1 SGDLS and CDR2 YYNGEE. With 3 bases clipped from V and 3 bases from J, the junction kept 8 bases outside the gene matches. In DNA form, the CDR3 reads TGTGCCAGCAGCGCCCAAGGGACAGCAAAAGAGACCCAGTACTTC. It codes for CASSAQGTAKETQYF.

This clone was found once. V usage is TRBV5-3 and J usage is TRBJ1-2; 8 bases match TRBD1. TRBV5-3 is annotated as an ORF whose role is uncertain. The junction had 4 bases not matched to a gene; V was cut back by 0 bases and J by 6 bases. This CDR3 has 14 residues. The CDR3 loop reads CARSLDRGLHGYTF. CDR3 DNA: TGTGCCAGAAGCTTGGACAGGGGGTTACATGGCTACACCTTC.

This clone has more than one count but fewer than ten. CDR3 protein: CASSDGGLAGGKQYF. The CDR3 nucleotides read TGTGCCAGCAGTGACGGGGGACTAGCGGGAGGTAAGCAGTACTTC. The chain is built from TRBV6-2 or TRBV6-3 and TRBJ2-7; 15 nucleotides match TRBD2. Germline V gives CDR1 MNHEY, CDR2 SVGEGT. V was clipped by 5 bases and J by 8 bases; unmatched bases: 7. This CDR3 has 15 residues.

CDR3 sequence (DNA): TGCGCCAGCAGCCAAGTCAACAGGGTAGTAGCGGGAGCCCAGTATTTT. It yields the protein CASSQVNRVVAGAQYF. The chain combines TRBV4-3 with TRBJ2-3, with 9 nucleotides matching TRBD2. J gave up 12 bases and V 1 base, and 14 bases lay outside the gene matches. Per the germline V gene, CDR1 is LGHNA and CDR2 is YSLEER. The CDR3 is made up of 16 amino acids.

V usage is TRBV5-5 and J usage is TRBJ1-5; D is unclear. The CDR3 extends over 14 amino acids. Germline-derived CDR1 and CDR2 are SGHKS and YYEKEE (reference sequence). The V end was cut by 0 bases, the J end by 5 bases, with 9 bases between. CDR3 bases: TGTGCCAGCAGCTTGGGCCAGTTCGATCAGCCCCAGCATTTT. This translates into CASSLGQFDQPQHF.

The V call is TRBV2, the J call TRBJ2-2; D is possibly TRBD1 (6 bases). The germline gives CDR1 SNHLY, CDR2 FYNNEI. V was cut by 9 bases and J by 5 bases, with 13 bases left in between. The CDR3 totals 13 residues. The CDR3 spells CASNREETGELFF. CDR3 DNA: TGTGCCAGTAACAGGGAAGAGACCGGGGAGCTGTTTTTT. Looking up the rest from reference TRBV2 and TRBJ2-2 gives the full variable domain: EPEVTQTPSHQVTQMGQEVILRCVPISNHLYFYWYRQILGQKVEFLVSFYNNEISEKSEIFDDQFSVERPDGSNFTLKIRSTKLEDSAMYFCASNREETGELFFGEGSRLTVL.

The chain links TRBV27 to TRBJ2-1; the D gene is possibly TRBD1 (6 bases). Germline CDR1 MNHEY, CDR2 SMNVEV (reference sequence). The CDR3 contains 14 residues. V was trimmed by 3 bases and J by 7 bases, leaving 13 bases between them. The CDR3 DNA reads TGTGCCAGCAGTTTCCTCTCCACAGGGAATGAGCAGTTCTTC. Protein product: CASSFLSTGNEQFF.

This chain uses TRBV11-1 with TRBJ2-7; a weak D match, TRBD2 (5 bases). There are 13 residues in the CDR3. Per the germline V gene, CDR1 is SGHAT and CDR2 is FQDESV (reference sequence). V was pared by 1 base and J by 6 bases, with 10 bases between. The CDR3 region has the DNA TGTGCCAGCAGCTTAGGGGATGGAGGCGAGCAGTACTTC. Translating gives CASSLGDGGEQYF.

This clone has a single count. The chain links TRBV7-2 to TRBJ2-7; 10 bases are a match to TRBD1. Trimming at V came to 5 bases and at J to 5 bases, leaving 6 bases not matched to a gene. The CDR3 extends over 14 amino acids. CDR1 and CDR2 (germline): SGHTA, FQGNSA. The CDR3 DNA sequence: TGTGCCAGCAGCCCGACAGGGGGCCCGGACGAGCAGTACTTC. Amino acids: CASSPTGGPDEQYF.

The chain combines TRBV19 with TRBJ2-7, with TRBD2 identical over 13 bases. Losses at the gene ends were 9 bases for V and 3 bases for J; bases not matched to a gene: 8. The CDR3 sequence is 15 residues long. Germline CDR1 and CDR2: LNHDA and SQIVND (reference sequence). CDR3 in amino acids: CASSSRTSGSYEQYF. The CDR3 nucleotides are TGTGCCAGCTCCTCCCGGACTAGCGGGAGCTACGAGCAGTACTTC.

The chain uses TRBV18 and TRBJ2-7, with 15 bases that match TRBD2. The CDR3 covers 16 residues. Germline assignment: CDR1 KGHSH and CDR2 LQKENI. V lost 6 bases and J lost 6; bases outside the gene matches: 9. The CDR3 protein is CASSPRTSGRAGEQYF. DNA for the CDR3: TGTGCCAGCTCCCCCCGGACTAGCGGGAGGGCAGGCGAGCAGTACTTC.

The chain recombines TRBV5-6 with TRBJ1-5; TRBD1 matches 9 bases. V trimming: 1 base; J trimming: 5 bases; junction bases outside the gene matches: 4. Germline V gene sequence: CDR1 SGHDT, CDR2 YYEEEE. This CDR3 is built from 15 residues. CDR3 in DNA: TGTGCCAGCAGCTTGCTGGGACAGGGTCATCAGCCCCAGCATTTT. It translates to CASSLLGQGHQPQHF.

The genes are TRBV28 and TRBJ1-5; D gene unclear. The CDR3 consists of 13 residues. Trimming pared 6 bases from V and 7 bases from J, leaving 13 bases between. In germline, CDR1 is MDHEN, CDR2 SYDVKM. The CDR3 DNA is TGTGCCAGCAGCCCTGGACTTTGGCAGCCCCAGCATTTT. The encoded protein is CASSPGLWQPQHF.

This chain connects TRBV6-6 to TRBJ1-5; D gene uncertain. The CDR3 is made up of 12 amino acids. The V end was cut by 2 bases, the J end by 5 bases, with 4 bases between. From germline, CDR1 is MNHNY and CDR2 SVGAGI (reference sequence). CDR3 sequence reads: CASSYIYQPQHF. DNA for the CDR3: TGTGCCAGCAGTTACATCTATCAGCCCCAGCATTTT.

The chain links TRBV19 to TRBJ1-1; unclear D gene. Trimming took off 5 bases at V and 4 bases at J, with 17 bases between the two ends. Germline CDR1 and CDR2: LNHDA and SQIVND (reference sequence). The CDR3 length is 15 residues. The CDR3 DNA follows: TGTGCCAGTAGTGATATCAGGAGGATCGTCACTGAAGCTTTCTTT. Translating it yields CASSDIRRIVTEAFF.

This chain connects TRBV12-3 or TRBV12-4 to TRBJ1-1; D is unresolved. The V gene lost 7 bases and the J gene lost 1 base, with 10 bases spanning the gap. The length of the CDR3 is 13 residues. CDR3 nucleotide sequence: TGTGCCAGCAACAACAGAGAGAACACTGAAGCTTTCTTT. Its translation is CASNNRENTEAFF.

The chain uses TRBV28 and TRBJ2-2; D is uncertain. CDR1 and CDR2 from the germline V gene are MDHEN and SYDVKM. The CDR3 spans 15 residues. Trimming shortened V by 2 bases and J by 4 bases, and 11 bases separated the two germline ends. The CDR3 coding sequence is TGTGCCAGCAGTTTAGTCGCTAGAAGCACCGGGGAGCTGTTTTTT. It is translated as CASSLVARSTGELFF.

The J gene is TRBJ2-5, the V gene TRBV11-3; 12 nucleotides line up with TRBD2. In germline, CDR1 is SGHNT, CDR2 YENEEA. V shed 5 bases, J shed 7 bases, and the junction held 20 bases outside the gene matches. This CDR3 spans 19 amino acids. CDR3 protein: CASSARPQTSGSSEGTQYF. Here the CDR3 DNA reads TGTGCCAGCAGCGCCCGCCCTCAGACTAGCGGGAGCAGTGAGGGGACCCAGTACTTC.

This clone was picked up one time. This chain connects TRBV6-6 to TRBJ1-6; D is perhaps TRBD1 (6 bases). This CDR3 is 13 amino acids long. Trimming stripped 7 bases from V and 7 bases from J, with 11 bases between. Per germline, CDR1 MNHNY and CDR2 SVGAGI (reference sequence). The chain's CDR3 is CASKNRENSPLHF. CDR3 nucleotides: TGTGCCAGCAAAAACAGGGAGAATTCACCCCTCCACTTT.

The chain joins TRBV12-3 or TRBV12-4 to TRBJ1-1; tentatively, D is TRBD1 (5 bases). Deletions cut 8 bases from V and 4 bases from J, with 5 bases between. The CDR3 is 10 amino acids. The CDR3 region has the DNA TGTGCCAGCGGGGGCACTGAAGCTTTCTTT. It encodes CASGGTEAFF.

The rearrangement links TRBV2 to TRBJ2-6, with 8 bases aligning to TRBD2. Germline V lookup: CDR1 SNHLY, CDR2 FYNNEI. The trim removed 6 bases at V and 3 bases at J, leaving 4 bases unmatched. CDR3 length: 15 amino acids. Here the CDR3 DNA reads TGTGCCAGCAGGCGGGGGGCTGGTGGGGCCAACGTCCTGACTTTC. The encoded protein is CASRRGAGGANVLTF.

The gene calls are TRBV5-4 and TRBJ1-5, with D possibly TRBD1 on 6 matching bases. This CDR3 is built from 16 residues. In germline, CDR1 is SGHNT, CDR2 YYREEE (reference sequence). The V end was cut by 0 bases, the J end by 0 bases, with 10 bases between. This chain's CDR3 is CASSLDGQSSNQPQHF. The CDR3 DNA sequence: TGTGCCAGCAGCTTGGATGGACAGTCTAGCAATCAGCCCCAGCATTTT. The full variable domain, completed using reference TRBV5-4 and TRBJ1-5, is ETGVTQSPTHLIKTRGQQVTLRCSSQSGHNTVSWYQQALGQGPQFIFQYYREEENGRGNFPPRFSGLQFPNYSSELNVNALELDDSALYLCASSLDGQSSNQPQHFGDGTRLSIL.

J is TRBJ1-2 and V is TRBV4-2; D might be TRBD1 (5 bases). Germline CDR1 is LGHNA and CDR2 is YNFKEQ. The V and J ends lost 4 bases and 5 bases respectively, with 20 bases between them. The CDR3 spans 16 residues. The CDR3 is CASSPTGSGVIYGYTF. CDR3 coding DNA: TGTGCCAGCAGCCCGACCGGTTCGGGGGTGATATATGGCTACACCTTC.

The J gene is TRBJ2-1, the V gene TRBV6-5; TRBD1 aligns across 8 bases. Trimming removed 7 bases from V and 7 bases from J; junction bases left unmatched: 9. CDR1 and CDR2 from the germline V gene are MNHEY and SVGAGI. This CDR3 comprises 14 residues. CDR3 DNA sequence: TGTGCCAGCACAAGGGGACAGGCTACGAATGAGCAGTTCTTC. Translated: CASTRGQATNEQFF.

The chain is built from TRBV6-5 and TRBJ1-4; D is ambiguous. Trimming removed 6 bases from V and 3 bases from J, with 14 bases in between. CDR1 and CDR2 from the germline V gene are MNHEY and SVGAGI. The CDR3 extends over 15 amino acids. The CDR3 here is CASRLEIYPNEKLFF. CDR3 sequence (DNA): TGTGCCAGCAGATTGGAGATATACCCTAATGAAAAACTGTTTTTT.

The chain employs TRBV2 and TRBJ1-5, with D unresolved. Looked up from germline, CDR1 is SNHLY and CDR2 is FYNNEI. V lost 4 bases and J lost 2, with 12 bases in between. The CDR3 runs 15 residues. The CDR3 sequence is CASSVVGSGNQPQHF. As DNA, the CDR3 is TGTGCCAGCAGTGTCGTAGGGTCTGGCAATCAGCCCCAGCATTTT.

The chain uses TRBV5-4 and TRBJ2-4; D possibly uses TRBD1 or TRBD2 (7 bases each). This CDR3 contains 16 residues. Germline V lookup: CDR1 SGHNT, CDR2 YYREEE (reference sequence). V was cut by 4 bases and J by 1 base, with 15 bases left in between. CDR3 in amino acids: CASSPRGGYAKNIQYF. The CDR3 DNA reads TGTGCCAGCAGCCCCAGGGGGGGGTATGCCAAAAACATTCAGTACTTC.

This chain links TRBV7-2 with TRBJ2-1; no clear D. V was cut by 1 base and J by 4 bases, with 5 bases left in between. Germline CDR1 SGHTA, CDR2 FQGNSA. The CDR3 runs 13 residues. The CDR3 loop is CASSLGLYNEQFF. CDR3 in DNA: TGTGCCAGCAGCTTAGGACTTTACAATGAGCAGTTCTTC.

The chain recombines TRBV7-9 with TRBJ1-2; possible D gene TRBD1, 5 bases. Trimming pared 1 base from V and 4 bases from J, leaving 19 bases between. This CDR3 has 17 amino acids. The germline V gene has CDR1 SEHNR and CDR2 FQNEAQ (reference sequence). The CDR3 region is CASSLVDSGPPLYGYTF. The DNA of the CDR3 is TGTGCCAGCAGCTTAGTTGATTCGGGACCCCCCCTCTATGGCTACACCTTC.

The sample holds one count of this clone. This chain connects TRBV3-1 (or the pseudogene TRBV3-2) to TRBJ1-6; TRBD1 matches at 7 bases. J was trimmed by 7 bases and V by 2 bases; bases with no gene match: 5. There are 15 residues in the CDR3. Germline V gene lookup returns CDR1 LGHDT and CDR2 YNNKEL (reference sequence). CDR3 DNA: TGTGCCAGCAGCCAACTCACAGGGGTGAATTCACCCCTCCACTTT. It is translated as CASSQLTGVNSPLHF.

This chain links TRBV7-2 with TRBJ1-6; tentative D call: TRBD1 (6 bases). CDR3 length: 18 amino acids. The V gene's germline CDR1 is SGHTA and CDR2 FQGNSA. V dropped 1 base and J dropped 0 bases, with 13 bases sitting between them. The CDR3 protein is CASSLDDRSSSYNSPLHF. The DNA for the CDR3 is TGTGCCAGCAGCTTAGATGACAGGTCTAGCTCCTATAATTCACCCCTCCACTTT.